The 11 T cell receptor beta chains below all came from one sample that was sequenced in a study of blood T cell repertoires in COVID-19. TCRdb's table, derived via immunoSEQ multiplex PCR, lists solely in-frame clones and lacks some. The sample yields about 55,000 clones, roughly 86% seen once. Sample: peripheral blood. Receptors originate from a man aged 60 to 69 with active COVID-19.

The rearrangement uses TRBV5-1 and TRBJ2-2; 7 bases align to TRBD2. V trimming: 7 bases; J trimming: 5 bases; junction bases outside the gene matches: 2. Germline V lookup: CDR1 SGHRS, CDR2 YFSETQ. The CDR3 spans 12 residues. The CDR3 sequence is CASLAETGELFF. Here the CDR3 DNA reads TGCGCCAGCCTAGCGGAGACCGGGGAGCTGTTTTTT.

The V and J genes are TRBV4-2 and TRBJ2-4, with TRBD2 matching 7 bases. Germline values: CDR1 LGHNA, CDR2 YNFKEQ. The CDR3 has 15 amino acids. The junction had 2 bases not matched to a gene; V was cut back by 3 bases and J by 0 bases. This chain's CDR3 is CASSHGTIAKNIQYF. The CDR3 DNA reads TGTGCCAGCAGCCACGGGACTATAGCCAAAAACATTCAGTACTTC.

This sequence joins TRBV28 and TRBJ2-1, with 15 bases identical to TRBD2. The CDR3 covers 19 residues. Looked up from germline, CDR1 is MDHEN and CDR2 is SYDVKM. The V gene end was trimmed by 6 bases and the J gene end by 0 bases; junction bases not matched to a gene: 9. The DNA of the CDR3 is TGTGCCAGCAGCCCCGGACTAGCGGGAGGGCCCAGCTCCTACAATGAGCAGTTCTTC. It encodes CASSPGLAGGPSSYNEQFF.

The J gene is TRBJ2-7, the V gene TRBV19, with D possibly TRBD2 on 5 matching bases. Germline lookup yields CDR1 LNHDA and CDR2 SQIVND (reference sequence). Deletions cut 2 bases from V and 2 bases from J, with 13 bases between. The CDR3 covers 15 residues. Written as DNA, the CDR3 is TGTGCCAGTAGTATAACGCTAGCTGGGGCCTACGAGCAGTACTTC. Translated: CASSITLAGAYEQYF.

The chain employs TRBV11-2 and TRBJ2-1; TRBD2 aligns across 11 bases. The CDR3 covers 18 residues. With 3 bases clipped from V and 4 bases from J, the junction kept 11 bases outside the gene matches. Germline V lookup: CDR1 SGHAT, CDR2 FQNNGV. The CDR3 sequence is CASSFRGLAGGQYNEQFF. CDR3 coding DNA: TGTGCCAGCAGCTTTCGCGGCTTAGCGGGAGGGCAATACAATGAGCAGTTCTTC. The entire variable domain, with the rest obtained from reference TRBV11-2 and TRBJ2-1, is as follows: EAGVAQSPRYKIIEKRQSVAFWCNPISGHATLYWYQQILGQGPKLLIQFQNNGVVDDSQLPKDRFSAERLKGVDSTLKIQPAKLEDSAVYLCASSFRGLAGGQYNEQFFGPGTRLTVL.

J is TRBJ2-1 and V is TRBV19, with D unresolved. CDR3 size: 11 residues. Germline CDR1 is LNHDA and CDR2 is SQIVND (reference sequence). The ends were cut back, 4 bases at V and 8 bases at J, with 6 bases in the middle. The CDR3 sequence is CASSNLYEQFF. Written as DNA, the CDR3 is TGTGCCAGTAGTAACCTATATGAGCAGTTCTTC.

V is TRBV6-5 and J is TRBJ2-5, with TRBD2 as a possible D gene (5 bases). The CDR3 runs 13 residues. Germline V gives CDR1 MNHEY, CDR2 SVGAGI. Trimming shortened V by 7 bases and J by 2 bases, and 11 bases separated the two germline ends. CDR3 DNA: TGTGCCAGCACCTCAACGGGGCAAGAGACCCAGTACTTC. As protein: CASTSTGQETQYF.

This chain connects TRBV12-3 or TRBV12-4 to TRBJ1-1; D call uncertain. Trimming pared 7 bases from V and 1 base from J, leaving 10 bases between. The CDR3 runs 13 residues. CDR3 DNA: TGTGCCAGCACCATAAGCGCGAACACTGAAGCTTTCTTT. Translating it yields CASTISANTEAFF.

This chain connects TRBV11-2 to TRBJ2-3, with a weak D call TRBD1 (5 bases). V lost 0 bases and J lost 3, with 13 bases in between. Looked up from germline, CDR1 is SGHAT and CDR2 is FQNNGV. The CDR3 totals 16 residues. DNA of the CDR3: TGTGCCAGCAGCTTAGATCCGGGCAGGGTGACAGATACGCAGTATTTT. Encoded protein: CASSLDPGRVTDTQYF.

This chain uses TRBV5-1 with TRBJ2-1; a possible D gene is TRBD2 (6 bases). CDR3 length: 14 amino acids. V dropped 6 bases and J dropped 0 bases, with 10 bases sitting between them. Germline CDR1 SGHRS, CDR2 YFSETQ. This CDR3 is CASTGSSSYNEQFF. The CDR3 DNA reads TGCGCCAGCACCGGGAGCAGCTCCTACAATGAGCAGTTCTTC.

V usage is TRBV11-2 and J usage is TRBJ2-1; 11 nucleotides align to TRBD2. Germline assignment: CDR1 SGHAT and CDR2 FQNNGV. The CDR3 has 18 amino acids. V was pared by 0 bases and J by 0 bases, with 4 bases of the junction left unmatched. CDR3 in amino acids: CASSLEGGLAASYNEQFF. For the CDR3, the DNA is TGTGCCAGCAGCTTAGAGGGGGGACTAGCGGCCTCCTACAATGAGCAGTTCTTC. The full variable domain, completed using reference TRBV11-2 and TRBJ2-1, is EAGVAQSPRYKIIEKRQSVAFWCNPISGHATLYWYQQILGQGPKLLIQFQNNGVVDDSQLPKDRFSAERLKGVDSTLKIQPAKLEDSAVYLCASSLEGGLAASYNEQFFGPGTRLTVL.